Below are 13 T cell receptor beta chains sequenced from a single sample in a study of T cell responses to AZD1222 COVID-19 vaccine. The repertoire was sequenced with immunoSEQ multiplex PCR; TCRdb's copy has only in-frame clones and lacks some. The sample holds under 200,000 clones; approximately 87% are singletons and the top ten take approximately 2.5%. The input for sequencing was peripheral blood, taken on day 0 of MenACWY control vaccination. The receptors were sampled from an adult in good health.

This sequence joins TRBV28 and TRBJ1-1; D might be TRBD1 (5 bases). The CDR3 spans 14 residues. The V and J ends lost 6 bases and 5 bases respectively, with 16 bases between them. Germline values: CDR1 MDHEN, CDR2 SYDVKM. For the CDR3, the DNA is TGTGCCAGCAGACCGGGGGATGAGAAAACTGAAGCTTTCTTT. This codes for CASRPGDEKTEAFF.

The chain employs TRBV29-1 and TRBJ1-4, with a weak D call TRBD1 (5 bases). The CDR3 runs 12 residues. The V end lost 3 bases, the J end lost 8 bases, and 10 bases lay between the germline ends. The germline CDR1 and CDR2 sequences are SQVTM and ANQGSEA. The CDR3 here is CSVEGGGEKLFF. In DNA, the CDR3 is TGCAGCGTTGAGGGGGGAGGAGAAAAACTGTTTTTT.

This chain links TRBV27 with TRBJ2-5; TRBD2 matches at 11 bases. After removal of 7 bases from V and 2 bases from J, the junction contained 6 bases not matched to a gene. This CDR3 region has 15 residues. Germline V gives CDR1 MNHEY, CDR2 SMNVEV (reference sequence). The CDR3 protein is CASTRASGGQETQYF. The CDR3 DNA reads as TGTGCCAGCACGAGGGCTAGCGGGGGGCAAGAGACCCAGTACTTC.

The genes are TRBV27 and TRBJ1-2; TRBD1 is a possible D gene (5 bases). There are 15 residues in the CDR3. Germline CDR1 is MNHEY and CDR2 is SMNVEV (reference sequence). Trimming removed 2 bases at V and 3 bases at J, with 13 bases between. In DNA, the CDR3 is TGTGCCAGCAGTTTAAGGGGCAGCTCCCACTATGGCTACACCTTC. This gives the protein CASSLRGSSHYGYTF.

The chain recombines TRBV3-1 (or the pseudogene TRBV3-2) with TRBJ2-5, with D maybe TRBD2 (6 bases). Germline loops: CDR1 LGHDT, CDR2 YNNKEL (reference sequence). This CDR3 contains 14 residues. Between the trimmed V and J ends, which lost 6 bases and 1 base, there was a span of 12 bases. The DNA for the CDR3 is TGTGCCAGCAGACTCCGGGAGTTCCAAGAGACCCAGTACTTC. Protein sequence: CASRLREFQETQYF.

V gene TRBV7-2 combines with J gene TRBJ2-7; D is possibly TRBD1 (6 bases). V lost 6 bases and J 1 base, leaving 10 bases between the germline ends. The CDR3 has 13 residues. Germline V gene sequence: CDR1 SGHTA, CDR2 FQGNSA. The DNA of the CDR3 is TGTGCCAGCAGTTCCGGGACATCCTACGAGCAGTACTTC. Its translation is CASSSGTSYEQYF.

V is TRBV11-3 and J is TRBJ1-6; TRBD1 might be the D (5 bases). Trimming left V 5 bases short and J 8 bases short, with 13 bases between. The germline gives CDR1 SGHNT, CDR2 YENEEA. This CDR3 contains 14 residues. This chain's CDR3 is CASSPRGEDSPLHF. The CDR3 nucleotides are TGTGCCAGCAGCCCTCGGGGGGAGGATTCACCCCTCCACTTT.

The chain has TRBV10-3 and TRBJ1-4, with 8 positions matching TRBD1. This CDR3 has 15 amino acids. V dropped 0 bases and J dropped 7; count of bases not matched to a gene: 4. Germline V gene sequence: CDR1 ENHRY, CDR2 SYGVKD. The CDR3 sequence: CAISESTGGGEKLFF. Here the CDR3 DNA reads TGTGCCATCAGTGAGTCCACAGGGGGTGGTGAAAAACTGTTTTTT.

The chain is built from TRBV7-8 and TRBJ1-2, with TRBD1 matching 11 bases. CDR1 SGHVS and CDR2 FQNEAQ come from the germline V gene. V lost 4 bases to trimming and J lost 3 bases; unmatched junction nucleotides: 10. The CDR3 sequence is 17 residues long. This CDR3 reads CASSSLRRTGGYYGYTF. The CDR3 bases are TGTGCCAGCAGCTCCCTTAGGCGGACAGGGGGCTACTATGGCTACACCTTC. Filled out from reference TRBV7-8 and TRBJ1-2, the complete variable domain reads GAGVSQSPRYKVAKRGQDVALRCDPISGHVSLFWYQQALGQGPEFLTYFQNEAQLDKSGLPSDRFFAERPEGSVSTLKIQRTQQEDSAVYLCASSSLRRTGGYYGYTFGSGTRLTVV.

The rearrangement joins TRBV30 to TRBJ1-2, with D unclear. V lost 3 bases and J lost 1, with 6 bases in between. Germline CDR1 GTSNPN, CDR2 SVGIG (reference sequence). The CDR3 length is 12 residues. CDR3 in DNA: TGTGCCTGGAGAACCAATAACTATGGCTACACCTTC. It encodes CAWRTNNYGYTF.

CDR3 sequence reads: CASSKTGTSYNSPLHF. CDR3 coding DNA: TGTGCCAGCAGCAAAACGGGGACCTCCTATAATTCACCCCTCCACTTT. This chain links TRBV21-1 with TRBJ1-6. TRBV21-1 is labeled a pseudogene. The CDR3 length is 16 residues.

This clone was picked up many times. The chain employs TRBV7-2 and TRBJ2-1, with D hard to call. The CDR3 is 13 residues long. V was pared by 4 bases and J by 3 bases, with 7 bases between. Germline V CDR1 and CDR2: SGHTA, FQGNSA. In DNA, the CDR3 is TGTGCCAGCAGCTCAGAGATCTACAATGAGCAGTTCTTC. This translates into CASSSEIYNEQFF.

V is TRBV28 and J is TRBJ2-2, with TRBD2 matching 13 bases. The CDR3 spans 17 residues. The trim removed 3 bases at V and 2 bases at J, leaving 3 bases unmatched. The germline gives CDR1 MDHEN, CDR2 SYDVKM. The CDR3 nucleotides are TGTGCCAGCAGTTTTGGACTAGCGGGGGTCAACACCGGGGAGCTGTTTTTT. Its translation: CASSFGLAGVNTGELFF. Using reference TRBV28 and TRBJ2-2 for the parts outside the CDR3, the full variable domain is DVKVTQSSRYLVKRTGEKVFLECVQDMDHENMFWYRQDPGLGLRLIYFSYDVKMKEKGDIPEGYSVSREKKERFSLILESASTNQTSMYLCASSFGLAGVNTGELFFGEGSRLTVL.